This T cell receptor beta chain was documented in a study of T cell changes during pregnancy in multiple sclerosis. The table came from immunoSEQ multiplex PCR; TCRdb's copy has only in-frame clones and leaves some out. The table has around 30,000 clones, more than 90% seen once; the top ten hold approximately 6%. This clone came up once. Trimming took 4 bases from V and 3 from J; bases not matched to a gene: 0. The germline V gene encodes CDR1 LGHNA and CDR2 YNFKEQ. This CDR3 region has 12 residues. The receptor's source is a female donor with multiple sclerosis, enrolled in a pregnancy study. The sequences come from CD8+ T cells from peripheral blood mononuclear cells, collected before pregnancy. The V gene is TRBV4-2, the J gene TRBJ2-7; TRBD2 matches at 7 bases. The DNA of the CDR3 is TGTGCCAGCAGCCGCGGGGGCTACGAGCAGTACTTC. It codes for CASSRGGYEQYF.